What follows are 25 T cell receptor beta chains derived from one specimen sequenced in a study of blood T cell repertoires in COVID-19. Measured with immunoSEQ multiplex PCR; TCRdb has only the in-frame clones, and not every one. The table records tens of thousands of clones, about 86% of them present only once. Sequencing was performed on peripheral blood. The source of these receptors is a man of 80 years or more in a cohort sampled during active COVID-19.

CDR3 coding DNA: TGTGCCACTGGGACAGGGGGACGGACCTACAATGAGCAGTTCTTC. Translated: CATGTGGRTYNEQFF. The chain has TRBV2 and TRBJ2-1; 11 bases align to TRBD1. V gave up 10 bases and J gave up 2 bases; unmatched junction bases: 7. Germline CDR1 is SNHLY and CDR2 is FYNNEI. CDR3 length equals 15 residues. The complete variable domain, with remaining parts taken from reference TRBV2 and TRBJ2-1, reads EPEVTQTPSHQVTQMGQEVILRCVPISNHLYFYWYRQILGQKVEFLVSFYNNEISEKSEIFDDQFSVERPDGSNFTLKIRSTKLEDSAMYFCATGTGGRTYNEQFFGPGTRLTVL.

The chain links TRBV7-2 to TRBJ2-7; the D is unclear. V lost 4 bases, J lost 0 bases, and 4 bases lay in between. This CDR3 has 12 amino acids. CDR1 SGHTA and CDR2 FQGNSA come from the germline V gene. CDR3 bases: TGTGCCAGCAGCTCCAGCTCCTACGAGCAGTACTTC. Protein sequence: CASSSSSYEQYF.

J is TRBJ2-5 and V is TRBV19, with D possibly TRBD2 on 6 matching bases. This CDR3 is built from 13 residues. The germline CDR1 and CDR2 sequences are LNHDA and SQIVND (reference sequence). The ends were cut back, 6 bases at V and 1 base at J, with 9 bases in the middle. In DNA, the CDR3 is TGTGCCAGTAGAGGTAGCGGCCAAGAGACCCAGTACTTC. It specifies CASRGSGQETQYF. The full variable domain, in which reference TRBV19 and TRBJ2-5 provide the parts outside the CDR3, is DGGITQSPKYLFRKEGQNVTLSCEQNLNHDAMYWYRQDPGQGLRLIYYSQIVNDFQKGDIAEGYSVSREKKESFPLTVTSAQKNPTAFYLCASRGSGQETQYFGPGTRLLVL.

The chain uses TRBV19 and TRBJ2-5; 14 bases fit TRBD2. J gave up 3 bases and V 6 bases, and 3 bases lay outside the gene matches. The CDR3 consists of 15 residues. Germline values: CDR1 LNHDA, CDR2 SQIVND (reference sequence). In DNA, the CDR3 is TGTGCCAGTAGCCAGACTAGCGGGGGGGAAGAGACCCAGTACTTC. This translates into CASSQTSGGEETQYF. The variable domain in full, completed from reference TRBV19 and TRBJ2-5, reads DGGITQSPKYLFRKEGQNVTLSCEQNLNHDAMYWYRQDPGQGLRLIYYSQIVNDFQKGDIAEGYSVSREKKESFPLTVTSAQKNPTAFYLCASSQTSGGEETQYFGPGTRLLVL.

The chain combines TRBV11-1 with TRBJ1-1, with 7 bases that match TRBD1. J was trimmed by 1 base and V by 9 bases; bases with no gene match: 8. The V gene's germline CDR1 is SGHAT and CDR2 FQDESV (reference sequence). This CDR3 has 14 amino acids. CDR3 protein: CASSTDRANTEAFF. Here the CDR3 DNA reads TGTGCCAGTTCAACCGACAGGGCGAACACTGAAGCTTTCTTT.

This clone was counted between two and nine times. The chain has TRBV2 and TRBJ2-7, with 10 bases aligning to TRBD2. With V trimmed by 4 bases and J by 8 bases, 8 bases remained unmatched. The germline CDR1 and CDR2 sequences are SNHLY and FYNNEI. The CDR3 loop spans 14 amino acids. Written as DNA, the CDR3 is TGTGCCAGCAGTGGTCGACTAGCGGGTACCCAGCAGTACGTC. This translates into CASSGRLAGTQQYV.

This clone was counted a single time. V gene TRBV19 combines with J gene TRBJ1-2; D call uncertain. CDR1 is LNHDA and CDR2 is SQIVND in the germline V gene (reference sequence). The CDR3 is made up of 17 amino acids. Trimming took 6 bases from V and 0 from J, leaving 20 bases between them. CDR3 coding DNA: TGTGCCAGTAGCCCGCCTCCCTGGCGACTCTCTAACTATGGCTACACCTTC. It is translated as CASSPPPWRLSNYGYTF.

The V gene is TRBV5-6, the J gene TRBJ2-1; weak D call: TRBD2 (6 bases). The CDR3 totals 14 residues. CDR1 and CDR2 from the germline V gene are SGHDT and YYEEEE. V was cut by 4 bases and J by 3 bases, with 11 bases left in between. The CDR3 protein is CASSVGGGYNEQFF. CDR3 nucleotide sequence: TGTGCCAGCAGCGTCGGGGGAGGCTACAATGAGCAGTTCTTC.

The chain recombines TRBV11-2 with TRBJ2-3; TRBD1 agrees at 7 bases. Trimming took 5 bases from V and 0 from J; bases not matched to a gene: 5. The CDR3 length is 15 residues. CDR1 and CDR2 from the germline V gene are SGHAT and FQNNGV. The CDR3 here is CASSPDRDSTDTQYF. CDR3 sequence (DNA): TGTGCCAGCAGCCCTGACAGGGATAGCACAGATACGCAGTATTTT.

CDR3 loop: CASILNRGEAFF. The CDR3 bases are TGTGCCAGCATTCTCAACAGGGGAGAAGCTTTCTTT. This chain connects TRBV28 to TRBJ1-1; 7 bases fit TRBD1. This CDR3 spans 12 amino acids. Germline V gene data show CDR1 as MDHEN and CDR2 as SYDVKM. Trimming took 7 bases from V and 8 from J; bases not matched to a gene: 7. Full variable domain (missing parts from reference TRBV28 and TRBJ1-1): DVKVTQSSRYLVKRTGEKVFLECVQDMDHENMFWYRQDPGLGLRLIYFSYDVKMKEKGDIPEGYSVSREKKERFSLILESASTNQTSMYLCASILNRGEAFFGQGTRLTVV.

The CDR3, as DNA: TGTGCCATCAGTGAAGGGGTATTGTCCTACAATGAGCAGTTCTTC. Translation: CAISEGVLSYNEQFF. The rearrangement joins TRBV10-3 to TRBJ2-1; a weak D match, TRBD1 (5 bases). This CDR3 has 15 amino acids. Germline assignment: CDR1 ENHRY and CDR2 SYGVKD. V was trimmed by 3 bases and J by 1 base, leaving 10 bases between them.

The rearrangement uses TRBV2 and TRBJ2-5; D might be TRBD2 (6 bases). Germline V gene sequence: CDR1 SNHLY, CDR2 FYNNEI. Trimming pared 7 bases from V and 2 bases from J, leaving 11 bases between. The CDR3 contains 13 residues. This chain's CDR3 is CASTLGLQETQYF. The CDR3 DNA reads as TGTGCCAGCACTCTGGGACTGCAAGAGACCCAGTACTTC.

This chain connects TRBV7-2 to TRBJ2-7, with TRBD2 matching over 14 bases. This CDR3 comprises 18 residues. With 1 base clipped from V and 6 bases from J, the junction kept 11 bases outside the gene matches. Germline V gene sequence: CDR1 SGHTA, CDR2 FQGNSA. CDR3 sequence (DNA): TGTGCCAGCAGCTTAGGACTAGCGGGGGGGCTTTCAAGGGGCGAGCAGTACTTC. This encodes CASSLGLAGGLSRGEQYF.

This sequence joins TRBV5-6 and TRBJ1-3, with TRBD1 identical over 7 bases. CDR3 length equals 16 residues. Germline CDR1 is SGHDT and CDR2 is YYEEEE. Trimming cost V 3 bases and J 0 bases; bases outside gene matches: 6. CDR3 region: CASSSRQGYSGNTIYF. CDR3 nucleotides: TGTGCCAGCAGCTCACGACAGGGATACTCTGGAAACACCATATATTTT.

The chain links TRBV6-5 to TRBJ2-3; no clear D gene. Trimming cost V 10 bases and J 6 bases, with 8 bases left between them. Germline assignment: CDR1 MNHEY and CDR2 SVGAGI. The CDR3 is 10 residues long. The CDR3 DNA sequence: TGTGCCACAGGTGCTGATACGCAGTATTTT. It specifies CATGADTQYF.

This rearrangement joins TRBV6-4 to TRBJ1-4; no firm D call. Germline V gene sequence: CDR1 MRHNA, CDR2 SNTAGT. The CDR3 consists of 12 residues. Trimming cost V 8 bases and J 6 bases, with 10 bases left between them. CDR3 amino acids: CASGMLDEKLFF. The CDR3 nucleotides are TGTGCCAGCGGTATGTTAGATGAAAAACTGTTTTTT.

In its sample, this clone was seen once. V usage is TRBV14 and J usage is TRBJ1-2, with 7 bases fitting TRBD1. The CDR3 extends over 15 amino acids. Germline CDR1 reads SGHDN; CDR2 reads FVKESK. V gave up 5 bases and J gave up 4 bases; unmatched junction bases: 10. The CDR3 DNA reads as TGTGCCAGCAGCGGAACAGGGGAAGATGGCTATGGCTACACCTTC. It codes for CASSGTGEDGYGYTF.

The chain couples TRBV7-9 to TRBJ1-4; 7 bases fit TRBD1. Germline-derived CDR1 and CDR2 are SEHNR and FQNEAQ (reference sequence). The CDR3 extends over 18 amino acids. V shed 0 bases, J shed 0 bases, and the junction held 7 bases outside the gene matches. CDR3 sequence: CASSLAYGQETTNEKLFF. The DNA for the CDR3 is TGTGCCAGCAGCTTAGCGTACGGACAGGAAACAACTAATGAAAAACTGTTTTTT. Supplemented by reference TRBV7-9 and TRBJ1-4, the full variable domain reads DTGVSQNPRHKITKRGQNVTFRCDPISEHNRLYWYRQTLGQGPEFLTYFQNEAQLEKSRLLSDRFSAERPKGSFSTLEIQRTEQGDSAMYLCASSLAYGQETTNEKLFFGSGTQLSVL.

The genes are TRBV18 and TRBJ2-2; the match to TRBD1 covers 7 bases. CDR3 length: 16 amino acids. Germline V CDR1 and CDR2: KGHSH, LQKENI. V lost 6 bases to trimming and J lost 1 base; unmatched junction nucleotides: 8. CDR3 sequence: CASSRRQGQNTGELFF. DNA of the CDR3: TGTGCCAGCTCTCGTCGACAGGGTCAGAACACCGGGGAGCTGTTTTTT.

The chain has TRBV28 and TRBJ2-2; TRBD2 matches at 13 bases. Looked up from germline, CDR1 is MDHEN and CDR2 is SYDVKM. V lost 5 bases, J lost 6 bases, and 9 bases stayed unmatched. This CDR3 region has 17 residues. This CDR3 reads CASSGPSTSGGAGELFF. For the CDR3, the DNA is TGTGCCAGCAGTGGACCTTCTACTAGCGGGGGGGCCGGGGAGCTGTTTTTT.

This clone was seen just once. The chain recombines TRBV7-2 with TRBJ2-2, with D unresolved. The CDR3 length is 13 residues. Germline V lookup: CDR1 SGHTA, CDR2 FQGNSA. The ends were cut back, 4 bases at V and 2 bases at J, with 5 bases in the middle. CDR3 loop: CASSSLNTGELFF. The CDR3, as DNA: TGTGCCAGCAGCTCCTTAAACACCGGGGAGCTGTTTTTT.

The V gene is TRBV29-1, the J gene TRBJ2-4; D unresolved. Trimming stripped 4 bases from V and 8 bases from J, with 12 bases between. Germline V gene sequence: CDR1 SQVTM, CDR2 ANQGSEA. The CDR3 runs to 12 residues. CDR3 nucleotide sequence: TGCAGCGTTGGATGGCGGTCGGACATTCAGTACTTC. This translates into CSVGWRSDIQYF. The full variable domain, its missing parts supplied by reference TRBV29-1 and TRBJ2-4, is SAVISQKPSRDICQRGTSLTIQCQVDSQVTMMFWYRQQPGQSLTLIATANQGSEATYESGFVIDKFPISRPNLTFSTLTVSNMSPEDSSIYLCSVGWRSDIQYFGAGTRLSVL.

Here the CDR3 reads CASRNRVGEQFF. CDR3 nucleotide sequence: TGTGCCAGCAGAAACAGGGTTGGTGAGCAGTTCTTC. The chain is built from TRBV3-1 (or the pseudogene TRBV3-2) and TRBJ2-1; tentative D call: TRBD1 (6 bases). The CDR3 is 12 residues long. V gave up 6 bases and J gave up 9 bases, with 12 bases separating them. Germline CDR1 is LGHDT and CDR2 is YNNKEL (reference sequence).

This clone was detected only once. The J gene is TRBJ2-3, the V gene TRBV29-1; 9 bases line up with TRBD1. The length of the CDR3 is 15 residues. V lost 7 bases and J lost 4; bases outside the gene matches: 12. Looked up from germline, CDR1 is SQVTM and CDR2 is ANQGSEA. Here the CDR3 DNA reads TGCAGCGCAACACTCGGACAGGGGAAGGCAGATACGCAGTATTTT. Translating gives CSATLGQGKADTQYF.

The gene calls are TRBV5-4 and TRBJ2-3; TRBD2 is a possible D gene (5 bases). The CDR3 extends over 14 amino acids. In germline, CDR1 is SGHNT, CDR2 YYREEE (reference sequence). V was shortened by 4 bases and J by 2 bases, with 11 bases between the two germline ends. The CDR3 DNA reads as TGTGCCAGCAGCAAACCCGGGGACACAGATACGCAGTATTTT. This gives the protein CASSKPGDTDTQYF.